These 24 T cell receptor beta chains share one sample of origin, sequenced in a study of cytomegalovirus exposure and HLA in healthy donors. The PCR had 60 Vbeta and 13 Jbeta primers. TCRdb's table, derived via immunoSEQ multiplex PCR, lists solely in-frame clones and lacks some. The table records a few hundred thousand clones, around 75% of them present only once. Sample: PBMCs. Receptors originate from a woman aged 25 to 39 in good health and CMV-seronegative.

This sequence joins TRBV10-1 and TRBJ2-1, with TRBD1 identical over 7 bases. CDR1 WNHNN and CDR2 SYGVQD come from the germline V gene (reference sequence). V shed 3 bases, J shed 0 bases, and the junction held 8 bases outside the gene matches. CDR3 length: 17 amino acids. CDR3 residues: CASSETDRKGSYNEQFF. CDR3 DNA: TGCGCCAGCAGTGAAACGGACAGGAAAGGCTCCTACAATGAGCAGTTCTTC.

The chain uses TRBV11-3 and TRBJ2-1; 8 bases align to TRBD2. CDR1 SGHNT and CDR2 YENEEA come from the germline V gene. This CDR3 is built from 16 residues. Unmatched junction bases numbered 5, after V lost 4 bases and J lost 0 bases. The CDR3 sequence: CASSYPSGYSYNEQFF. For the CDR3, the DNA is TGTGCCAGCAGCTACCCTAGCGGGTACTCCTACAATGAGCAGTTCTTC.

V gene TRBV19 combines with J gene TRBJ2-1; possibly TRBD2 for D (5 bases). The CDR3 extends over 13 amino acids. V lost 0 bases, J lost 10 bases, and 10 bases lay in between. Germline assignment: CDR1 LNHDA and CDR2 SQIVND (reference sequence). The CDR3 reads CASSIDRGSEQFF. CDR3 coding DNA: TGTGCCAGTAGTATAGATCGGGGAAGCGAGCAGTTCTTC.

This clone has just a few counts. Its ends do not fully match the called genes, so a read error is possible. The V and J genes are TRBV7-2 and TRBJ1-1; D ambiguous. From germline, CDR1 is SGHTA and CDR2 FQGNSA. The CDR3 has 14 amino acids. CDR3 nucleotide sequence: TGTGCCAACAGCTTATTGAGGGTGAACACTGAAGCTTTCTTT. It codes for CANSLLRVNTEAFF. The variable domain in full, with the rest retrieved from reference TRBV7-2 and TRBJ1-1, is GAGVSQSPSNKVTEKGKDVELRCDPISGHTALYWYRQSLGQGLEFLIYFQGNSAPDKSGLPSDRFSAERTGGSVSTLTIQRTQQEDSAVYLCANSLLRVNTEAFFGQGTRLTVV.

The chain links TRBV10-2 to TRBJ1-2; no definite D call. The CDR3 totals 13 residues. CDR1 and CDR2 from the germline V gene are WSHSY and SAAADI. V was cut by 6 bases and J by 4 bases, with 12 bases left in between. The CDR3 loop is CASSREAAYGYTF. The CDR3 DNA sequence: TGCGCCAGCAGCCGGGAGGCAGCCTATGGCTACACCTTC.

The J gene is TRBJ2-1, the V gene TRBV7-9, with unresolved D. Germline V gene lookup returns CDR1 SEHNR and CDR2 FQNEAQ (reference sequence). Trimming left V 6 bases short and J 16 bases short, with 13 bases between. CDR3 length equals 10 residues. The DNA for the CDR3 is TGTGCCAGCAGTAACACGACAAATTTCTTC. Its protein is CASSNTTNFF.

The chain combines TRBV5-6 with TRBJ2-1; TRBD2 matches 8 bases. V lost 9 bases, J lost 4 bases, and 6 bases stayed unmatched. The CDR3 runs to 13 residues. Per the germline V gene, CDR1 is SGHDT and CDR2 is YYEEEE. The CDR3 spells CATTGGAYNEQFF. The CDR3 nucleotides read TGTGCCACTACCGGGGGGGCGTACAATGAGCAGTTCTTC.

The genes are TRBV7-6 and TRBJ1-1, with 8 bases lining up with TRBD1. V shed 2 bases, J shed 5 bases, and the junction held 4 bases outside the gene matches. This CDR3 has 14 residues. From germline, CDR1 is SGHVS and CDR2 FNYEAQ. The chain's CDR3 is CASSLQGALTEAFF. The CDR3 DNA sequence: TGTGCCAGCAGCTTACAGGGGGCGTTAACTGAAGCTTTCTTT.

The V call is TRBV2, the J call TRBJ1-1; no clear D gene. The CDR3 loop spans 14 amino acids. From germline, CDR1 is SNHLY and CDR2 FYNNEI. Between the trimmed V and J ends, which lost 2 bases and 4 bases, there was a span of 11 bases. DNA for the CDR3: TGTGCCAGCAGTGAATGGACGGGAAGCACTGAAGCTTTCTTT. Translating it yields CASSEWTGSTEAFF.

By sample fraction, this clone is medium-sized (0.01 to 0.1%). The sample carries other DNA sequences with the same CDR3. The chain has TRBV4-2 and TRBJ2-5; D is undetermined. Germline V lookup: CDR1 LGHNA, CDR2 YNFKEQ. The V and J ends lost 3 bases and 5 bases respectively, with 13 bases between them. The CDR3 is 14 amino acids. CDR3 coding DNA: TGTGCCAGCAGCCAGATCGTCACTACCGAGACCCAGTACTTC. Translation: CASSQIVTTETQYF.

The CDR3 reads CASSSTTGTLSGANVLTF. The CDR3 DNA reads TGTGCCAGCAGCTCCACAACCGGGACTTTGTCTGGGGCCAACGTCCTGACTTTC. The rearrangement uses TRBV7-8 and TRBJ2-6; TRBD2 might be the D (6 bases). With 4 bases removed from V and 1 base from J, the gap between germline ends came to 17 bases. There are 18 residues in the CDR3. Germline-derived CDR1 and CDR2 are SGHVS and FQNEAQ. Variable domain in full (rest from reference TRBV7-8 and TRBJ2-6): GAGVSQSPRYKVAKRGQDVALRCDPISGHVSLFWYQQALGQGPEFLTYFQNEAQLDKSGLPSDRFFAERPEGSVSTLKIQRTQQEDSAVYLCASSSTTGTLSGANVLTFGAGSRLTVL.

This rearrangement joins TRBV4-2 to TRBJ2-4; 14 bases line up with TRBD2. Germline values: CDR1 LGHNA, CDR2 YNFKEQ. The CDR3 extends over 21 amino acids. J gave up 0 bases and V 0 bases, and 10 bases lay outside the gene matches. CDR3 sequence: CASSQEMGLAGEGLAKNIQYF. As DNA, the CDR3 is TGTGCCAGCAGCCAAGAAATGGGACTAGCGGGGGAGGGACTAGCCAAAAACATTCAGTACTTC.

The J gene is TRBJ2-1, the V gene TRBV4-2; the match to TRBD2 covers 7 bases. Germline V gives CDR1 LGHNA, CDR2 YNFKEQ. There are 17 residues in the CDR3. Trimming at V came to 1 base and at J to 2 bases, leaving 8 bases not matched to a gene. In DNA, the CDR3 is TGTGCCAGCAGCCAAGGGGGCTCGGGAGGCCCCTACAATGAGCAGTTCTTC. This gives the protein CASSQGGSGGPYNEQFF.

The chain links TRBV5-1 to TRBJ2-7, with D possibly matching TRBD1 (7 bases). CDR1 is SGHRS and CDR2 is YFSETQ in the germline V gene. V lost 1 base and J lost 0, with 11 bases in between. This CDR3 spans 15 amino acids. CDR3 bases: TGCGCCAGCAGCTTGCGGCAGGGGGGCTCCTACGAGCAGTACTTC. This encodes CASSLRQGGSYEQYF.

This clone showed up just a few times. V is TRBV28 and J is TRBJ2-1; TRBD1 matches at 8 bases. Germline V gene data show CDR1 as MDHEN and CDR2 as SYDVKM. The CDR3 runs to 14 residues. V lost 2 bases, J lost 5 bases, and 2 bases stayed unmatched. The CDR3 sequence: CASSLQGADNEQFF. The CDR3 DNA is TGTGCCAGCAGTTTACAGGGGGCGGACAATGAGCAGTTCTTC.

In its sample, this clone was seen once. As DNA, the CDR3 is TGTGCCAGCAGCTTATGGACAGGGCAAGAAGGCTACACCTTC. Its translation is CASSLWTGQEGYTF. The genes are TRBV5-5 and TRBJ1-2; 8 bases map to TRBD1. The germline V gene has CDR1 SGHKS and CDR2 YYEKEE (reference sequence). This CDR3 has 14 amino acids. The V gene end was trimmed by 2 bases and the J gene end by 8 bases; junction bases not matched to a gene: 8.

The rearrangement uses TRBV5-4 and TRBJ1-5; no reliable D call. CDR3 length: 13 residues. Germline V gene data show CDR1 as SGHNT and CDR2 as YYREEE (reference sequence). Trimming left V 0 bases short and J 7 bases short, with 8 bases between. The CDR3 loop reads CASSLGLSQPQHF. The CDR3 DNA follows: TGTGCCAGCAGCTTGGGTCTGTCCCAGCCCCAGCATTTT.

In DNA, the CDR3 is TGCGCAGTAAAAGAGGGCCCTTTGAGCTCCTACGAGCAGTACTTC. Its translation: CAVKEGPLSSYEQYF. V usage is TRBV4-1 and J usage is TRBJ2-7, with D possibly being TRBD2 (5 bases). The V gene's germline CDR1 is MGHRA and CDR2 YSYEKL. This CDR3 has 15 amino acids.

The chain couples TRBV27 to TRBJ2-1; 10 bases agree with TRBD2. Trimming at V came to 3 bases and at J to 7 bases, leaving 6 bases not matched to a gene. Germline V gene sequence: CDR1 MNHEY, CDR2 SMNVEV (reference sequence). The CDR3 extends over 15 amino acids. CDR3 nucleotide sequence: TGTGCCAGCAGTTTGATAGTAGCGGGAGGAAATGAGCAGTTCTTC. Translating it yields CASSLIVAGGNEQFF.

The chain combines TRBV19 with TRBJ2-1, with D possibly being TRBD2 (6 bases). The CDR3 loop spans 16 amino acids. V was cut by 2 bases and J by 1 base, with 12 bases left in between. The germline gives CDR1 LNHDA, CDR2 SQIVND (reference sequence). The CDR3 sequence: CASSISGGGSYNEQFF. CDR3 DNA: TGTGCCAGTAGTATATCCGGGGGAGGTTCCTACAATGAGCAGTTCTTC.

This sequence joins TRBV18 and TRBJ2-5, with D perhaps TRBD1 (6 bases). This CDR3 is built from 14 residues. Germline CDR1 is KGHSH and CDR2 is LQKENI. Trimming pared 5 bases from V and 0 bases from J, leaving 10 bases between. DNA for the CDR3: TGTGCCAGCTCATACCGGACAGACCAAGAGACCCAGTACTTC. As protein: CASSYRTDQETQYF.

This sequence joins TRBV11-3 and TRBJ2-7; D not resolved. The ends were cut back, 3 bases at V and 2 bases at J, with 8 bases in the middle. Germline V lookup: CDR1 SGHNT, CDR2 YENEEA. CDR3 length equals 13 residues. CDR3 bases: TGTGCCAGCAGCTTGCACAGAACCTACGAGCAGTACTTC. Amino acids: CASSLHRTYEQYF.

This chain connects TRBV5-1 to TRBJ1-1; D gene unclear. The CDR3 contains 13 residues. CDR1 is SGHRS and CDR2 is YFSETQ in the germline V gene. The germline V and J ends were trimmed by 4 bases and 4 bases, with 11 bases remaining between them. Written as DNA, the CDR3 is TGCGCCAGCAGCCTCCGCTGGGCCACTGAAGCTTTCTTT. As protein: CASSLRWATEAFF.

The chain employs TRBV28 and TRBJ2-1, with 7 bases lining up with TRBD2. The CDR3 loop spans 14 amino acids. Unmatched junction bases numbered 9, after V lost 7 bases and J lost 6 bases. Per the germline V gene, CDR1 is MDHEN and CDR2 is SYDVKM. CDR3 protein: CASTFSGSGNEQFF. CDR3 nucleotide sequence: TGTGCCAGCACCTTTAGCGGGTCTGGCAATGAGCAGTTCTTC.